The entry below gives a single T cell receptor (beta chain) sequence along with its context. No antigen is known for it. These data originate in a study of OX40 agonist ivuxolimab in advanced cancers. Study-level background: Allowance was made for prior anti-PD-1, anti-PD-L1 or anti-CTLA-4 therapy, and approximately 41% had some. Findings and limits, study-wide: There were also nonresponders showing low normalized T-cell clonal expansion.

Only in-frame clones appear in the TCRdb table, and some are missing; sequencing was by immunoSEQ multiplex PCR. The table records 25,000 to 30,000 clones, more than 75% of them present only once. With baseline, cycle 4 day 1, and cycle 7 day 1 as timepoints, blood was sampled. CDR1 and CDR2 (germline): MNHEY, SMNVEV (reference sequence). V was cut by 4 bases and J by 2 bases, with 9 bases left in between. This CDR3 spans 13 amino acids. The V and J genes are TRBV27 and TRBJ2-7; D is uncertain. This receptor was taken from an adult with an advanced solid tumor such as melanoma, head and neck, liver or kidney cancer. Sequenced material: CD4+ or CD8+ T cells sorted from blood, taken in a trial of the OX40 agonist ivuxolimab. In DNA form, the CDR3 reads TGTGCCAGCAGTTCGGGTTACGCCTACGAGCAGTACTTC. This gives the protein CASSSGYAYEQYF.